This TCR beta chain was captured by sequencing in a study of blood T cell repertoires in COVID-19. TCRdb keeps only in-frame clones here, not all; method: immunoSEQ multiplex PCR. The profile shows about 68,000 clones, 80% to 85% of them singletons. The V gene's germline CDR1 is SGHRS and CDR2 YFSETQ. The CDR3 totals 13 residues. The V end lost 4 bases, the J end lost 6 bases, and 10 bases lay between the germline ends. The origin of this receptor is a man in his forties or fifties with active COVID-19. The chain recombines TRBV5-1 with TRBJ1-4, with a weak D call TRBD1 (6 bases). Sequencing input: peripheral blood. The CDR3 sequence is CASSRQEHEKLFF. In DNA, the CDR3 is TGCGCCAGCAGCCGACAGGAGCATGAAAAACTGTTTTTT.